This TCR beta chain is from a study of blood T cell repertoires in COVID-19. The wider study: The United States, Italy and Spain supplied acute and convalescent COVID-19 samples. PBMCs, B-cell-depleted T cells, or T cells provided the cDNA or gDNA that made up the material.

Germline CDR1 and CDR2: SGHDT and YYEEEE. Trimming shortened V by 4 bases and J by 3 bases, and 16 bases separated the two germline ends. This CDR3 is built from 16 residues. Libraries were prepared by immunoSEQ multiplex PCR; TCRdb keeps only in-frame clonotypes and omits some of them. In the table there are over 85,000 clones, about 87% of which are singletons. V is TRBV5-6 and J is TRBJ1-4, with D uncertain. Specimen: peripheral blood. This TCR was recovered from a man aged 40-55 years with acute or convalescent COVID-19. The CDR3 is CASSPKKELANEKLFF. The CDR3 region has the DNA TGTGCCAGCAGCCCGAAAAAGGAGTTGGCTAATGAAAAACTGTTTTTT.